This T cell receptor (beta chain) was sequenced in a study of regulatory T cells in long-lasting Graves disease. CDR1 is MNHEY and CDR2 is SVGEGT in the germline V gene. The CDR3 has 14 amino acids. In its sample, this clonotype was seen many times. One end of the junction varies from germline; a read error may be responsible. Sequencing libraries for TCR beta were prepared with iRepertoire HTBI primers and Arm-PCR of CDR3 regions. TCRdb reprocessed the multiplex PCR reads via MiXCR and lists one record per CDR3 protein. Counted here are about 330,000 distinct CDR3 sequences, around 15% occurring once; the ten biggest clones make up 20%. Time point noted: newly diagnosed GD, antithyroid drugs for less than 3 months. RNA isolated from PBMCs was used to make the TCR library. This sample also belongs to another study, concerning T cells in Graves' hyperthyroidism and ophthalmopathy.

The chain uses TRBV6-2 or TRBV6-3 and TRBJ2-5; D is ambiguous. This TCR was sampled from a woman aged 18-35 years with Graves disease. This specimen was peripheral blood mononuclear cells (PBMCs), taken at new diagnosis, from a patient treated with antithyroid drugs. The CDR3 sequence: CASSYSRDQETQYF. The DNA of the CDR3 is TGTGCCAGCAGTTACTCGAGAGATCAAGAAACCCAGTACTTC.